This TCR beta chain is drawn from a study of identifying expanded T cells in peripheral blood. General study findings and limits: Differentially abundant clones: around 1.2 between replicates, 16.4 at 2 to 3 weeks, more than 18 at four.

This CDR3 has 14 residues. V dropped 5 bases and J dropped 3 bases, with 14 bases sitting between them. The germline CDR1 and CDR2 sequences are MNHEY and SVGAGI. During the collection period, no donor immune events like infections were recorded. Points on this clone: Its target is not known.

TCRdb's table, derived via immunoSEQ multiplex PCR, lists solely in-frame clones and lacks some. The sample lists about 120,000 clones; around four fifths were seen once. The specimen sequenced was blood. The clonotype originates from a person aged 18 to 70 in good health. This chain connects TRBV6-5 to TRBJ2-7; a possible D gene is TRBD2 (6 bases). The CDR3 region has the DNA TGTGCCAGCAGTCCTTCCCCGGGGGTCTACGAGCAGTACTTC. Amino acids: CASSPSPGVYEQYF.